A selection of T cell receptor beta chains follows, all from one sample in a study of Graves' ophthalmopathy and Graves' hyperthyroidism. TCRdb re-called the multiplex PCR reads with MiXCR, one entry per CDR3 protein. Here the sample spans some 380,000 distinct CDR3 sequences, 15% being singletons. The sequenced sample was peripheral blood. The receptors were gathered from a woman younger than 35 with stable Graves' hyperthyroidism. Each CDR3 is given with its conserved first and last residue. The D gene is left open where the match is weak. Clone size is stated in some rows and not others, as once, few, many or a class when expanded.

TRBJ2-3 | TRBD2 | TRBV11-2 | many | CASSLGGLVRADTQYF | TGTGCCAGCAGCTTAGGCGGACTAGTTCGCGCAGATACGCAGTATTTT
TRBJ1-1 | NA | TRBV7-8 | many | CASSFLRGVNTEAFF | TGTGCCAGCAGCTTCCTTAGGGGAGTGAACACTGAAGCTTTCTTT
TRBJ1-1 | NA | TRBV29-1 | many | CSVGQFSEAFF | TGCAGCGTTGGACAGTTTAGTGAAGCTTTCTTT
TRBJ2-7 | TRBD2 | TRBV3-1 | few | CASSQDGTRDEQYF | TGTGCCAGCAGCCAAGACGGGACTAGGGACGAGCAGTACTTC
TRBJ2-5 | TRBD1 | TRBV15 | many | CATSDGTGDETQYF | TGTGCCACCAGCGATGGGACAGGGGACGAGACCCAGTACTTC
TRBJ2-7 | TRBD1 | TRBV11-2 | many | CASSLRRTGGYEQYF | TGTGCCAGCAGCTTAAGGCGGACAGGGGGCTACGAGCAGTACTTC
TRBJ2-7 | NA | TRBV20-1 | NA | CSVPNHEQYF | TGCAGTGTCCCCAATCACGAGCAGTACTTC
TRBJ2-5 | TRBD2 | TRBV12-3/TRBV12-4 | many | CASSDRTSEETQYF | TGTGCCAGCAGCGACCGGACTAGCGAAGAGACCCAGTACTTC
TRBJ2-7 | NA | TRBV10-3 | many | CAISESEGWGDEQYF | TGTGCCATCAGTGAGTCGGAGGGGTGGGGAGACGAGCAGTACTTC
TRBJ1-5 | NA | TRBV5-1 | many | CASSLAGGSGNQPQHF | TGCGCCAGCAGCTTGGCCGGTGGTTCAGGGAATCAGCCCCAGCATTTT
TRBJ1-1 | NA | TRBV25-1 | many | CASSPGDPSEAFF | TGTGCCAGCAGTCCAGGGGATCCTTCTGAAGCTTTCTTT
TRBJ1-5 | NA | TRBV6-2/TRBV6-3 | many | CASGSRHSNQPQHF | TGTGCCAGCGGGTCCAGGCATAGCAATCAGCCCCAGCATTTT
TRBJ2-7 | NA | TRBV5-1 | many | CASSFSRGYEQYF | TGCGCCAGCAGCTTCTCTAGGGGATACGAGCAGTACTTC
TRBJ2-2 | NA | TRBV7-2 | NA | CASSPAGVPGELFF | TGTGCCAGCAGCCCGGCCGGGGTCCCCGGGGAGCTGTTTTTT
TRBJ1-2 | NA | TRBV12-3/TRBV12-4 | many | CASSQRMVKDGYTF | TGTGCCAGCAGCCAGCGGATGGTAAAGGATGGCTACACCTTC
TRBJ1-6 | TRBD1 | TRBV6-1 | many | CASSIDRGSYNSPLHF | TGTGCCAGCAGTATTGACAGGGGAAGCTATAATTCACCCCTCCACTTT
TRBJ1-1 | NA | TRBV6-5 | many | CASSYSNIVSEAFF | TGTGCCAGCAGTTACTCGAATATCGTCTCCGAAGCTTTCTTT
TRBJ1-1 | NA | TRBV20-1 | NA | CSARQFMNTEAFF | TGCAGTGCTAGACAGTTCATGAACACTGAAGCTTTCTTT
TRBJ2-5 | NA | TRBV7-2 | many | CASSRQDGETQYF | TGTGCCAGCAGCCGTCAGGATGGGGAGACCCAGTACTTC
TRBJ2-4 | NA | TRBV20-1 | NA | CSARDWAEESKNIQYF | TGCAGTGCTAGAGATTGGGCAGAAGAATCCAAAAACATTCAGTACTTC